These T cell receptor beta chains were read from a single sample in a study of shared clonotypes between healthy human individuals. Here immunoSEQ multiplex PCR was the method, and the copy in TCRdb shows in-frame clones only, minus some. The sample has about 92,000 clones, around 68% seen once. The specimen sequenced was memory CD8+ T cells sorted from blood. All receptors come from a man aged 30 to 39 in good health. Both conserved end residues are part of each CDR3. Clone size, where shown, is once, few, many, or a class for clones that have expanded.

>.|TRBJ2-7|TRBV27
CASSLSTSLVGEQYF
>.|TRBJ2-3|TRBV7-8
CASSPGTSGSIVTQYF
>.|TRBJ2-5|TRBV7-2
CASSLWGNGETQYF
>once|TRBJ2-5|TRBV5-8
CASSLGDRDQETQYF
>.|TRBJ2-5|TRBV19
CASSNSGLAGQPQYF
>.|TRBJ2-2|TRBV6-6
CASRPPAGETGELFF
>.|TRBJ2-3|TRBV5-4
CASSSLASGRTDTQYF
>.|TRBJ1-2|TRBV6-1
CASSDRQGLEGYTF
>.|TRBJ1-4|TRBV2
CASSETGFGEKLFF
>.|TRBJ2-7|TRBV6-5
CASSSSGQSYF
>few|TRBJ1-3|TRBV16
CASSQSSGTARNTIYF
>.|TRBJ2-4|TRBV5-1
CASSRTGGRAKNIQYF
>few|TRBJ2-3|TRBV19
CASSITGTDTQYF
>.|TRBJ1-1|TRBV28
CASSLIRGAEAFF
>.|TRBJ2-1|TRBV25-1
CASSNPGQGWNEQFF
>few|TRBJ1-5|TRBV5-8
CASSLEAGYTYSNQPQHF
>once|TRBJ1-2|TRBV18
CASSPDRENGYTF
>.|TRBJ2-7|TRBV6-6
CASSYGQGPSYEQYF
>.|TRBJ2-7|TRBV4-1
CASSLHPGPREQYF
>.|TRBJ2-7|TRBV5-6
CASSLVGQGVHEQYF
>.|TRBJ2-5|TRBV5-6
CASSDLGAGTTRETQYF
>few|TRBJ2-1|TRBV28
CASSAGEASGYNEQFF
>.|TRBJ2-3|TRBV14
CASSQDARGSSDTQYF
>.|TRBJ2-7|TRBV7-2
CASSLRDTHYEQYF
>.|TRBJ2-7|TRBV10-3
CAIKFSTGSEQYF
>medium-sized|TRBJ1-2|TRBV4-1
CASSQDTPGYYGYTF
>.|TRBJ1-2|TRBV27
CASSMQKQGYGGYTF
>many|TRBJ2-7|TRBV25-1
CASSFVSYEQYF
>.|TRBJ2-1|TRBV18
CASSPPPRGGSYNEQLF
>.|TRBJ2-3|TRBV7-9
CASSLFPGLNTDTQYF
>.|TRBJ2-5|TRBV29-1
CSVTEGEETQYF
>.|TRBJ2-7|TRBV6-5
CASSYGGGSSGEQYF
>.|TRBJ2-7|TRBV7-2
CASSLSGQLYEQYF
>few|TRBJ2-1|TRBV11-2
CASSVGKNEQFF
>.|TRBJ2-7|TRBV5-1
CASSREPGTYEQYF
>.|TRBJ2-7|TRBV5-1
CASGPGQGADEQYF
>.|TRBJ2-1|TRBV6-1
CASSDWGSSYNEQFF
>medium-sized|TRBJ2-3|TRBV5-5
CASSRTTLAGVTDTQYF
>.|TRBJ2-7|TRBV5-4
CASSVGTGTGYEQYF
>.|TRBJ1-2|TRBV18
CASSPIPGTEDYGYTF
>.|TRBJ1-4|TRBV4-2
CASSPSRGSVGKLFF
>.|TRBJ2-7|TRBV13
CASSYPRGASSYEQYF
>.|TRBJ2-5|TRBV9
CASSVKLDSGQLLSNQETQYF
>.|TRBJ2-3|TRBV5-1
CASSWQGGTDTQYF
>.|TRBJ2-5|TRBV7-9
CASSPTGKGETQYF
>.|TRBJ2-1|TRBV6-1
CASSGPSGQSSYNEQFF
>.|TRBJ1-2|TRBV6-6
CASTAGGGLIYGYTF
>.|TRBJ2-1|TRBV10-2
CAVRITSGASYNEQFF
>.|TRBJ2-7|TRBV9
CASSGAGEAYEQYF
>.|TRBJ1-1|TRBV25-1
CASRSGSTEAFF